This T cell receptor beta chain was sequenced during a study of cytomegalovirus exposure and HLA in healthy donors. Study context: Most genotyped donors, around four fifths of 300 to 400, had Caucasian-associated genetic ancestry. Study-level points and caveats: Usually a TCR sequence was rare, but some public TCRs were found in many donors. A missense DCLRE1C variant was associated with V- and J-gene trimming of TCR beta chains in a later analysis, and an independent cohort replicated the association.

Concerning this clone: Its antigen is currently unknown.

V shed 4 bases and J shed 1 base, with 5 bases lying between them. The CDR3 is 13 residues long. Germline assignment: CDR1 LNHDA and CDR2 SQIVND (reference sequence). The PCR used 60 Vbeta and 13 Jbeta primers. The data were produced by immunoSEQ multiplex PCR, yet TCRdb's version contains in-frame clones alone and is incomplete. Of about 140,000 clones listed, more than 60% are singletons. The chain links TRBV19 to TRBJ1-5; D not certain. The TCR sequence derives from a woman between 50 and 59 years old in good health and CMV-seropositive. Material: PBMCs. DNA for the CDR3: TGTGCCAGTAGTACTAAGAGCAATCAGCCCCAGCATTTT. Translating it yields CASSTKSNQPQHF.